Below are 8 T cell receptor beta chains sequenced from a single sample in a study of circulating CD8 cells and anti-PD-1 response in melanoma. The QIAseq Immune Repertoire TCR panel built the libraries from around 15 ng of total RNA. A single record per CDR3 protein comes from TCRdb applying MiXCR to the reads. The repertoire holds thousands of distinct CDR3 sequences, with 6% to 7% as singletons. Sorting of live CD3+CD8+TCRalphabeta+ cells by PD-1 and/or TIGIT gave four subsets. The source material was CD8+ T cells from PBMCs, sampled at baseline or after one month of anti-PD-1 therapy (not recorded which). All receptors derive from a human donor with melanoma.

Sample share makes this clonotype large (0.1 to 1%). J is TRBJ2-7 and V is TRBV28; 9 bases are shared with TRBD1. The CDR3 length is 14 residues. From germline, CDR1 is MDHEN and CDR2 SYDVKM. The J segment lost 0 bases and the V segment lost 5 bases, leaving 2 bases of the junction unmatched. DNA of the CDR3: TGTGCCAGCAGTCCGGGACAGGGCTCCTACGAGCAGTACTTC. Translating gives CASSPGQGSYEQYF.

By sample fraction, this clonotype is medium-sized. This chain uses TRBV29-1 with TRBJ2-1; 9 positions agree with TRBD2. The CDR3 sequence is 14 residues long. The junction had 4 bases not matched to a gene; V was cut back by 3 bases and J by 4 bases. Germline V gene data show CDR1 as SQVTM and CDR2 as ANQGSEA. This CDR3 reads CSVDRLADYNEQFF. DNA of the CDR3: TGCAGCGTTGATAGACTAGCGGATTACAATGAGCAGTTCTTC.

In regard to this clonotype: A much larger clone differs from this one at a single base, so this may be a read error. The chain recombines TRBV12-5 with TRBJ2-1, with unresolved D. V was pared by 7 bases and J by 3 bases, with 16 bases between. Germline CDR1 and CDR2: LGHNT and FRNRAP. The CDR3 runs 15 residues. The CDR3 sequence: CASASEDPSYNEQFF. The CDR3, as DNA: TGTGCTAGTGCTTCGGAAGACCCTAGCTACAATGAGCAGTTCTTC.

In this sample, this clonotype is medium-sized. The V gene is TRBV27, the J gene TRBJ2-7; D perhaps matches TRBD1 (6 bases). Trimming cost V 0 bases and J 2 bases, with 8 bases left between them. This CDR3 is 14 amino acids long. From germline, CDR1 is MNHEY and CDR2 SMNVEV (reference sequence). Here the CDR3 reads CASSLSQGTYEQYF. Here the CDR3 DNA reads TGTGCCAGCAGTTTATCCCAGGGGACCTACGAGCAGTACTTC.

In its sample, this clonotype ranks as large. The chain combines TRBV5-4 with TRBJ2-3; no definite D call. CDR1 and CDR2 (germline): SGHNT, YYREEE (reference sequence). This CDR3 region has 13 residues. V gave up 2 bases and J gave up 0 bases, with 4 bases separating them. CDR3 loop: CASSFVSTDTQYF. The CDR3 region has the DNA TGTGCCAGCAGCTTTGTTAGCACAGATACGCAGTATTTT. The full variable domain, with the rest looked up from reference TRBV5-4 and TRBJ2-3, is ETGVTQSPTHLIKTRGQQVTLRCSSQSGHNTVSWYQQALGQGPQFIFQYYREEENGRGNFPPRFSGLQFPNYSSELNVNALELDDSALYLCASSFVSTDTQYFGPGTRLTVL.

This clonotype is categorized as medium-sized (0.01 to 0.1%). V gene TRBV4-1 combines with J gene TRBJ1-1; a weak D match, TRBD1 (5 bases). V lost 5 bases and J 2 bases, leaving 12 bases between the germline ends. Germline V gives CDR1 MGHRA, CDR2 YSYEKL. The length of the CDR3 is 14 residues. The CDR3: CASSRGIDNTEAFF. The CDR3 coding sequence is TGCGCCAGCAGCAGGGGAATCGATAACACTGAAGCTTTCTTT.

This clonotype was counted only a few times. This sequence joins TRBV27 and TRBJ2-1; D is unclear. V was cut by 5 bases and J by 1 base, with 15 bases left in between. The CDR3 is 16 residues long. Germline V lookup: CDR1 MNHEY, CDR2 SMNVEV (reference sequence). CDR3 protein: CASSPTPAQSYNEQFF. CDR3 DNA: TGTGCCAGCAGTCCTACCCCCGCGCAATCCTACAATGAGCAGTTCTTC.

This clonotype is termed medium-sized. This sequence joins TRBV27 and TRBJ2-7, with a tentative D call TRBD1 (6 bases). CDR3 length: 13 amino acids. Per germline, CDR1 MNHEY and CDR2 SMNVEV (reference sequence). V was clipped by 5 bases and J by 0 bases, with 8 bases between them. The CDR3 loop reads CASSLQGSYEQYF. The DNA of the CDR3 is TGTGCCAGCAGTCTACAGGGCTCCTACGAGCAGTACTTC.